One sample yielded the 3 T cell receptor beta chains listed below, sequenced in a study of T cell clonotyping in hematopoietic cell transplantation. Only in-frame clones appear in the TCRdb table, and some are missing; sequencing was by immunoSEQ multiplex PCR. The table has roughly 15,000 clones, around two thirds seen once. Sample: PBMCs. The receptors derive from a human donor who either received an allogeneic hematopoietic cell transplant for a myeloid malignancy or was a related donor (not recorded which). Some clones in this sample may be carry-over from other donors' samples.

V and J are TRBV5-4 and TRBJ1-2, with D hard to call. The CDR3 is 14 amino acids. Germline CDR1 reads SGHNT; CDR2 reads YYREEE (reference sequence). The V gene lost 1 base and the J gene lost 2 bases, with 9 bases spanning the gap. The CDR3 DNA follows: TGTGCCAGCAGCTTGTGGACGGTGAACTATGGCTACACCTTC. Its protein product is CASSLWTVNYGYTF.

The chain joins TRBV30 to TRBJ1-4; 7 nucleotides agree with TRBD1. Germline loops: CDR1 GTSNPN, CDR2 SVGIG (reference sequence). V shed 2 bases and J 13 bases; nucleotides not matched to a gene: 7. The CDR3 contains 12 residues. The CDR3 spells CAWSSIDRVLFF. CDR3 nucleotides: TGTGCCTGGAGTTCGATCGACAGGGTACTGTTTTTT.

The J gene is TRBJ2-1, the V gene TRBV9, with D possibly TRBD2 on 7 matching bases. This CDR3 is 15 amino acids long. With 2 bases removed from V and 1 base from J, the gap between germline ends came to 10 bases. CDR1 is SGDLS and CDR2 is YYNGEE in the germline V gene. The CDR3 region is CASSVGGPSYNEQFF. The CDR3 DNA is TGTGCCAGCAGCGTCGGGGGGCCTTCCTACAATGAGCAGTTCTTC. The whole variable domain, remainder taken from reference TRBV9 and TRBJ2-1, is DSGVTQTPKHLITATGQRVTLRCSPRSGDLSVYWYQQSLDQGLQFLIQYYNGEERAKGNILERFSAQQFPDLHSELNLSSLELGDSALYFCASSVGGPSYNEQFFGPGTRLTVL.